The next 10 T cell receptor beta chains were all read from a single sample in a study of blood T cells in healthy people across ages. Then a second PCR, running about 6 to 12 cycles, was carried out with a sample-barcoded 5' primer and a J-beta primer mix. TCRdb itself ran the 5' RACE reads through MiXCR, one entry per CDR3 protein. The table has fewer than 900,000 distinct CDR3 sequences, approximately 43% seen once. Specimen: blood. These receptor sequences come from a woman aged 55-69 years in good health.

The CDR3 loop is CASSPGGWGPYNEQFF. Here the CDR3 DNA reads TGCGCCAGCAGCCCGGGGGGCTGGGGGCCCTACAATGAGCAGTTCTTC. V is TRBV5-1 and J is TRBJ2-1; the D gene is possibly TRBD2 (7 bases). Trimming pared 4 bases from V and 2 bases from J, leaving 16 bases between. The germline V gene has CDR1 SGHRS and CDR2 YFSETQ. The CDR3 spans 16 residues.

This chain uses TRBV6-4 with TRBJ2-3, with a tentative D call TRBD2 (5 bases). This CDR3 comprises 16 residues. Germline loops: CDR1 MRHNA, CDR2 SNTAGT. V was shortened by 0 bases and J by 4 bases, with 14 bases between the two germline ends. The CDR3 DNA sequence: TGTGCCAGCAGTGACTCGGGCCTAGCAGGCGCAGATACGCAGTATTTT. Translating it yields CASSDSGLAGADTQYF.

This sequence joins TRBV30 and TRBJ2-1, with D tentatively TRBD2 (6 bases). V was shortened by 3 bases and J by 10 bases, with 16 bases between the two germline ends. Germline V gives CDR1 GTSNPN, CDR2 SVGIG (reference sequence). CDR3 length: 13 residues. CDR3 bases: TGTGCCTGGAGAGAAGGGGCGGGACTCGAGCAGTTCTTC. It encodes CAWREGAGLEQFF.

This clonotype was picked up one time. The V gene is TRBV7-3, the J gene TRBJ2-5; D may be TRBD1 or TRBD2 (6 bases each). CDR1 is SGHTA and CDR2 is FQGTGA in the germline V gene. The CDR3 sequence is 14 residues long. Trimming left V 7 bases short and J 11 bases short, with 23 bases between. CDR3 DNA: TGTGCCAGCACCCCGATAGGGGGGACGGGGGAGCAGTACTTC. Translating gives CASTPIGGTGEQYF.

This clonotype was observed a handful of times. The J gene is TRBJ2-5, the V gene TRBV12-3 or TRBV12-4; possibly TRBD1 for D (5 bases). Trimming pared 3 bases from V and 5 bases from J, leaving 16 bases between. CDR3 length: 15 residues. CDR3 nucleotide sequence: TGTGCCAGCAGTTTTACTGCGGCTAAGGGGGAGACCCAGTACTTC. Amino acid sequence: CASSFTAAKGETQYF.

The J gene is TRBJ1-3, the V gene TRBV20-1; no clear D. Germline CDR1 DFQATT, CDR2 SNEGSKA (reference sequence). The CDR3 is 14 residues long. CDR3 nucleotides: TGCAGCATAGGGTCGGGCAGCTCTGGAAACACCATATATTTT. Amino acid sequence: CSIGSGSSGNTIYF.

This chain links TRBV6-2 or TRBV6-3 with TRBJ1-2; maybe TRBD1 (5 bases). Germline V lookup: CDR1 MNHEY, CDR2 SVGEGT. The ends were cut back, 5 bases at V and 6 bases at J, with 19 bases in the middle. The CDR3 spans 15 residues. CDR3 sequence (DNA): TGTGCCAGCAGTCGTCCGGGACGGGCGAGGGATGGCTACACCTTC. Its translation is CASSRPGRARDGYTF.

The chain recombines TRBV20-1 with TRBJ2-5, with a tentative D call TRBD2 (7 bases). Trimming stripped 6 bases from V and 4 bases from J, with 15 bases between. CDR1 is DFQATT, CDR2 SNEGSKA, per germline (reference sequence). The CDR3 runs 13 residues. The CDR3 DNA sequence: TGCAGTGCAGGGGGGAGGGGAGCAGAGACCCAGTACTTC. It encodes CSAGGRGAETQYF.

The chain uses TRBV28 and TRBJ2-7; D uncertain. The CDR3 is made up of 12 amino acids. Germline CDR1 and CDR2: MDHEN and SYDVKM. Deletions cut 5 bases from V and 3 bases from J, with 8 bases between. This chain's CDR3 is CASSPLIYEQYF. Here the CDR3 DNA reads TGTGCCAGCAGTCCGTTGATCTACGAGCAGTACTTC.

This clonotype was found a few times. This rearrangement joins TRBV20-1 to TRBJ2-5; 13 bases align to TRBD2. V was pared by 1 base and J by 2 bases, with 4 bases of the junction left unmatched. From germline, CDR1 is DFQATT and CDR2 SNEGSKA (reference sequence). The CDR3 is 16 amino acids. CDR3 residues: CSARGLAGGLQETQYF. The CDR3 DNA sequence: TGCAGTGCTAGAGGACTAGCGGGGGGACTACAAGAGACCCAGTACTTC.